Following are 12 T cell receptor beta chains from one sample sequenced in a study of blood T cell repertoires in COVID-19. Generated by immunoSEQ multiplex PCR, the TCRdb table keeps only in-frame clones and is missing some. The table shows hundreds of thousands of clones, with around 80% occurring only once. Sequenced sample: peripheral blood. The source of these receptors is a man aged 30 to 45 with active or convalescent COVID-19.

This rearrangement joins TRBV28 to TRBJ2-5; D unresolved. The CDR3 totals 13 residues. CDR1 is MDHEN and CDR2 is SYDVKM in the germline V gene. Trimming took off 2 bases at V and 1 base at J, with 5 bases between the two ends. CDR3 sequence (DNA): TGTGCCAGCAGTTTAAACAGCCAAGAGACCCAGTACTTC. Translation: CASSLNSQETQYF.

The chain combines TRBV5-1 with TRBJ2-2, with 8 bases identical to TRBD1. Germline values: CDR1 SGHRS, CDR2 YFSETQ. CDR3 length: 14 residues. V was pared by 3 bases and J by 5 bases, with 3 bases of the junction left unmatched. This CDR3 is CASSWTGKTGELFF. The CDR3 DNA reads TGCGCCAGCAGCTGGACAGGGAAAACCGGGGAGCTGTTTTTT.

This chain connects TRBV2 to TRBJ1-2; no definite D call. Germline CDR1 SNHLY, CDR2 FYNNEI. Trimming pared 4 bases from V and 3 bases from J, leaving 9 bases between. The CDR3 spans 13 residues. CDR3 protein: CASSVYTYYGYTF. CDR3 DNA: TGTGCCAGCAGTGTGTACACCTACTATGGCTACACCTTC.

The V and J genes are TRBV30 and TRBJ2-5, with TRBD1 identical over 8 bases. The CDR3 extends over 14 amino acids. Germline CDR1 reads GTSNPN; CDR2 reads SVGIG (reference sequence). V shed 3 bases and J 5 bases; nucleotides not matched to a gene: 8. The CDR3 DNA reads as TGTGCCTGGAGCGTCGGACAGGGCTGGGAGACCCAGTACTTC. Residues: CAWSVGQGWETQYF.

The J gene is TRBJ2-3, the V gene TRBV9; D is unresolved. Germline CDR1 is SGDLS and CDR2 is YYNGEE. The CDR3 has 15 residues. Deletions cut 5 bases from V and 2 bases from J, with 15 bases between. CDR3 nucleotide sequence: TGTGCCAGCAGAGCGACTTGGCGGATCACAGATACGCAGTATTTT. This gives the protein CASRATWRITDTQYF. Full variable domain (remainder filled in from reference TRBV9 and TRBJ2-3): DSGVTQTPKHLITATGQRVTLRCSPRSGDLSVYWYQQSLDQGLQFLIQYYNGEERAKGNILERFSAQQFPDLHSELNLSSLELGDSALYFCASRATWRITDTQYFGPGTRLTVL.

The sample holds a few counts of this clone. This chain connects TRBV30 to TRBJ2-3; D perhaps matches TRBD1 (5 bases). With 1 base removed from V and 2 bases from J, the gap between germline ends came to 10 bases. The CDR3 consists of 14 residues. The V gene's germline CDR1 is GTSNPN and CDR2 SVGIG (reference sequence). The DNA of the CDR3 is TGTGCCTGGAGTGAGGGGCCGGTCACAGATACGCAGTATTTT. Translating it yields CAWSEGPVTDTQYF.

The gene calls are TRBV27 and TRBJ2-5; TRBD2 matches 14 bases. Germline V gene lookup returns CDR1 MNHEY and CDR2 SMNVEV (reference sequence). The CDR3 contains 16 residues. V was pared by 5 bases and J by 5 bases, with 7 bases of the junction left unmatched. The CDR3 protein is CASSRGLAGGGETQYF. For the CDR3, the DNA is TGTGCCAGCAGTCGAGGACTAGCGGGGGGTGGGGAGACCCAGTACTTC.

V usage is TRBV27 and J usage is TRBJ2-3; tentatively, D is TRBD2 (6 bases). The germline V gene has CDR1 MNHEY and CDR2 SMNVEV (reference sequence). There are 16 residues in the CDR3. The ends were cut back, 2 bases at V and 2 bases at J, with 14 bases in the middle. For the CDR3, the DNA is TGTGCCAGCAGTTTAGGGGGGACTGGTTACACAGATACGCAGTATTTT. Encoded protein: CASSLGGTGYTDTQYF.

The CDR3, as DNA: TGTGCCAGCAGTGAACAAGCTAGCTTGAACACCGGGGAGCTGTTTTTT. Translation: CASSEQASLNTGELFF. The rearrangement joins TRBV6-1 to TRBJ2-2; possibly TRBD2 for D (5 bases). The germline V and J ends were trimmed by 2 bases and 1 base, with 11 bases remaining between them. In germline, CDR1 is MNHNS, CDR2 SASEGT. The CDR3 extends over 16 amino acids.

This clone was picked up one time. The genes are TRBV5-1 and TRBJ1-2; 9 nucleotides align to TRBD1. CDR1 SGHRS and CDR2 YFSETQ come from the germline V gene. This CDR3 is built from 13 residues. The ends lost 7 bases at V and 6 bases at J; junction bases unmatched: 7. The CDR3 protein is CASGTGPMNGYTF. The CDR3 DNA is TGCGCCAGCGGGACAGGGCCTATGAATGGCTACACCTTC. Using reference TRBV5-1 and TRBJ1-2 for the parts outside the CDR3, the full variable domain is KAGVTQTPRYLIKTRGQQVTLSCSPISGHRSVSWYQQTPGQGLQFLFEYFSETQRNKGNFPGRFSGRQFSNSRSEMNVSTLELGDSALYLCASGTGPMNGYTFGSGTRLTVV.

The chain combines TRBV28 with TRBJ2-7, with D perhaps matching TRBD1 (6 bases). The V end lost 5 bases, the J end lost 6 bases, and 11 bases lay between the germline ends. This CDR3 contains 12 residues. Germline CDR1 reads MDHEN; CDR2 reads SYDVKM. The CDR3 region has the DNA TGTGCCAGCAGTAGACAGGCCTCCGAGCAGTACTTC. This encodes CASSRQASEQYF.

This clone appeared once. For the CDR3, the DNA is TGTGCCAGCAGCCAAGATGGGGGGTTGGATTCACCCCTCCACTTT. This encodes CASSQDGGLDSPLHF. V and J are TRBV14 and TRBJ1-6; TRBD1 is a possible D gene (5 bases). V was trimmed by 0 bases and J by 8 bases, leaving 11 bases between them. The V gene's germline CDR1 is SGHDN and CDR2 FVKESK. The CDR3 is 15 amino acids.